This TCR beta chain stems from a study of blood T cell repertoires in COVID-19. About the study: Collection of acute and convalescent COVID-19 samples took place in the United States, Italy and Spain. The analysed material was cDNA or gDNA that came from T cells, B-cell-depleted T cells, or PBMCs.

Per the authors' pipeline: From reference gene primer amplification, estimates of nucleated cell counts were derived. TCRdb's table, derived via immunoSEQ multiplex PCR, lists solely in-frame clones and lacks some. From that table come the V and J calls and clone size; the DNA was used to work out D and trimming. The sample lists 90,000 to 120,000 clones, roughly 90% occurring once. V lost 7 bases and J 2 bases, leaving 18 bases between the germline ends. The CDR3 contains 15 residues. The germline V gene has CDR1 MNHEY and CDR2 SMNVEV (reference sequence). The sequenced material came from peripheral blood. This sequence originates from a man between 65 and 79 years old with acute or convalescent COVID-19. This chain uses TRBV27 with TRBJ2-7, with unresolved D. In DNA, the CDR3 is TGTGCCAGCACCCCTTTAGCATCAGTAGCCTACGAGCAGTACTTC. Its protein is CASTPLASVAYEQYF.